Below are 3 T cell receptor beta chains sequenced from a single sample in a study of beta chain features in type 1 diabetes. TCRB transcripts that were expressed got sequenced, as all of the isolated RNA had been reverse transcribed. The assay was immunoSEQ multiplex PCR, and TCRdb's table has in-frame clones only and misses some. This table holds hundreds of thousands of clones, 10% to 15% found once. The sample consisted of naive CD4+ T cells from blood. These receptors all come from a man aged 18 to 29 in good health.

The chain combines TRBV7-8 with TRBJ2-5; no reliable D call. From germline, CDR1 is SGHVS and CDR2 FQNEAQ. Trimming pared 3 bases from V and 5 bases from J, leaving 7 bases between. The length of the CDR3 is 12 residues. The CDR3 region has the DNA TGTGCCAGCAGCTTTTATATCGAGACCCAGTACTTC. Encoded protein: CASSFYIETQYF.

V gene TRBV19 combines with J gene TRBJ2-2; 8 bases fit TRBD1. There are 15 residues in the CDR3. From germline, CDR1 is LNHDA and CDR2 SQIVND (reference sequence). The ends lost 5 bases at V and 6 bases at J; junction bases unmatched: 8. The CDR3 sequence: CASSPLQGVSGELFF. CDR3 sequence (DNA): TGTGCCAGTAGTCCCCTACAGGGGGTCTCCGGGGAGCTGTTTTTT.

This rearrangement joins TRBV18 to TRBJ1-2, with TRBD1 matching 10 bases. This CDR3 has 14 residues. In germline, CDR1 is KGHSH, CDR2 LQKENI. The V gene end was trimmed by 2 bases and the J gene end by 8 bases; junction bases not matched to a gene: 5. The CDR3 coding sequence is TGTGCCAGCTCACCAGGGACAGGGGTTCGGGGCTACACCTTC. It encodes CASSPGTGVRGYTF.